This TCR beta chain is from a study of blood T cells in healthy people across ages. Whole-study findings and limits: Researchers deemed the diversity estimates from one million T cells underestimates. Any conclusive comparison of naive versus antigen-experienced cells was prevented by using unsorted PBMCs.

The CDR3 covers 16 residues. The germline gives CDR1 MGHDK, CDR2 SYGVNS. V dropped 6 bases and J dropped 6; count of bases not matched to a gene: 15. Then a second PCR, running about 7 to 11 cycles, was carried out with a sample-barcoded 5' primer and a J-beta primer mix. Each cDNA molecule was tagged by a template-switch adaptor that had 12 random nucleotides. TCRdb independently ran MiXCR on the 5' RACE reads; one entry per CDR3 protein. The sample shows more than 1,400,000 distinct CDR3 sequences, 40% to 50% of them seen only once. This clonotype was counted a few times. Its specificity is unknown. The sequence was obtained from a young woman in good health. The specimen was blood. This chain connects TRBV25-1 to TRBJ2-7; TRBD1 matches 9 bases. CDR3 region: CASSSPGTGYLGEQYF. The CDR3 region has the DNA TGTGCCAGCAGCTCCCCCGGGACAGGGTACTTGGGCGAGCAGTACTTC.